This T cell receptor beta chain was recovered during a study of blood T cells in healthy people across ages. Study-wide background: T cells yielded about one barcoded beta molecule per two cells through template switching.

A J-beta primer mix and a sample-barcoded 5' primer were used in a second PCR of roughly 6 to 11 cycles. TCRdb fed the 5' RACE reads into MiXCR, producing one record per CDR3 protein. The table includes about 1,400,000 distinct CDR3 sequences, roughly 45% detected once. Germline CDR1 is SGHAT and CDR2 is FQNNGV. The CDR3 is made up of 14 amino acids. The germline V and J ends were trimmed by 5 bases and 6 bases, with 16 bases remaining between them. In this sample, this clonotype turned up once. Sample: blood. This TCR was sampled from a woman aged 18-29 years in good health. The V gene is TRBV11-2, the J gene TRBJ1-1; maybe TRBD1 (6 bases). CDR3 in DNA: TGTGCCAGCAGCCCCAATCAGGGGCAGGCTGAAGCTTTCTTT. Translation: CASSPNQGQAEAFF.